This T cell receptor (beta chain) came from a study of cytomegalovirus exposure and HLA in healthy donors. For the study at large: The Caucasian-associated ancestry cluster held about 80% of approximately 400 genotyped donors.

It was with 60 Vbeta and 13 Jbeta primers that the PCR ran. Some clones are missing from TCRdb's copy, which holds only in-frame ones; the method was immunoSEQ multiplex PCR. The sample includes some 130,000 clones, around nine tenths of them seen just once. Regarding the study as a whole: Data from an earlier analysis indicated that most TCR beta V segments were productive either about 87% or about 30% of the time.

Germline V gene sequence: CDR1 SGHTA, CDR2 FQGNSA. This CDR3 spans 16 amino acids. V was shortened by 5 bases and J by 4 bases, with 17 bases between the two germline ends. Points on this clone: Its antigen is not identified.

The chain combines TRBV7-2 with TRBJ2-2; a weak D match, TRBD2 (6 bases). The TCR comes from a woman in her 30s in good health and CMV-seronegative. The sequencing sample was made of PBMCs. In DNA form, the CDR3 reads TGTGCCAGCAGCCCCGGGAGACAGTCGGGCACCGGGGAGCTGTTTTTT. Encoded protein: CASSPGRQSGTGELFF.